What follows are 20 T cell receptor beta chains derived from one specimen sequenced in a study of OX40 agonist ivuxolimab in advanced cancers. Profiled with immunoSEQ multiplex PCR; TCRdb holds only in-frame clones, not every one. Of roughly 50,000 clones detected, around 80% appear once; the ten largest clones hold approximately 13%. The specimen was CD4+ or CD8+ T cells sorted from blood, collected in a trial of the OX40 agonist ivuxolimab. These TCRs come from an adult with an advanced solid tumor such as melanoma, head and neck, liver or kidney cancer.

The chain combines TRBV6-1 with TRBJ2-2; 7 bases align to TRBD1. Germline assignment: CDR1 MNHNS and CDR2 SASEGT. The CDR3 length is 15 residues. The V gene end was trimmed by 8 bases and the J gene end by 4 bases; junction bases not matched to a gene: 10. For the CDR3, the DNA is TGTGCCAGCCTTAAGACAGGGATCGGCACCGGGGAGCTGTTTTTT. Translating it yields CASLKTGIGTGELFF.

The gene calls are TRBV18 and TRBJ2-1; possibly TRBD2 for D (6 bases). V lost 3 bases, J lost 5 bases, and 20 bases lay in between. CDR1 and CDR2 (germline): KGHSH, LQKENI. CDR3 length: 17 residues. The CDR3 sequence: CASSPARRERGHNEQFF. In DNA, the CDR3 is TGTGCCAGCTCACCGGCGCGGAGGGAACGGGGACACAATGAGCAGTTCTTC.

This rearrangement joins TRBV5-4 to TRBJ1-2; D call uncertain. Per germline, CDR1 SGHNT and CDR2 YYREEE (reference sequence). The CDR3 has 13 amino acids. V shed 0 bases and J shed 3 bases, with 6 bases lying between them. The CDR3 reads CASSLGPDYGYTF. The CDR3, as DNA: TGTGCCAGCAGCTTGGGGCCTGACTATGGCTACACCTTC.

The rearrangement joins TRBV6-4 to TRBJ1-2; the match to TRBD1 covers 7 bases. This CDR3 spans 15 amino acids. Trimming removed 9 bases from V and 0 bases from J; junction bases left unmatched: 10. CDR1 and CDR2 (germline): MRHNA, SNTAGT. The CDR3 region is CASAPGQDPNYGYTF. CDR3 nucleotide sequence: TGTGCCAGTGCACCCGGACAGGACCCTAACTATGGCTACACCTTC.

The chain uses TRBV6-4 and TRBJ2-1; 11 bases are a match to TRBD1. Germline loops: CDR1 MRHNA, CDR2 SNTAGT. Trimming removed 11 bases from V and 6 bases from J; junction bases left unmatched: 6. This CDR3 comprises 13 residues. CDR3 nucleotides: TGTGCCCTCCGGGACAGGGGGTTCAATGAGCAGTTCTTC. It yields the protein CALRDRGFNEQFF.

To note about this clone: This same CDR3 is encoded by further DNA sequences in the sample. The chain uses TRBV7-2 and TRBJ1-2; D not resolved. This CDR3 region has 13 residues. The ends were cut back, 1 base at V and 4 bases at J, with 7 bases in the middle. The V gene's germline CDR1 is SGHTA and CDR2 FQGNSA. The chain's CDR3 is CASSLGAGYGYTF. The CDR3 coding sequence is TGTGCCAGCAGCTTAGGTGCGGGCTATGGCTACACCTTC.

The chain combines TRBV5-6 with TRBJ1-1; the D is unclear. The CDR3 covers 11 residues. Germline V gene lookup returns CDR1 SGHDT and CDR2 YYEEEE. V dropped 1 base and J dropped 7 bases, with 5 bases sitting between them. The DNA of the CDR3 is TGTGCCAGCAGCTTGTGGGGTGAAGCTTTCTTT. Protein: CASSLWGEAFF.

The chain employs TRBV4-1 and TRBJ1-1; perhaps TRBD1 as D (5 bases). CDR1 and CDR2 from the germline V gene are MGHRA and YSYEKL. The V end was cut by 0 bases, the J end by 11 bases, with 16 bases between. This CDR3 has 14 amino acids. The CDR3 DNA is TGCGCCAGCAGCCAAGAAGTCCAGGGTCGGGTCGCTTTCTTT. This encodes CASSQEVQGRVAFF.

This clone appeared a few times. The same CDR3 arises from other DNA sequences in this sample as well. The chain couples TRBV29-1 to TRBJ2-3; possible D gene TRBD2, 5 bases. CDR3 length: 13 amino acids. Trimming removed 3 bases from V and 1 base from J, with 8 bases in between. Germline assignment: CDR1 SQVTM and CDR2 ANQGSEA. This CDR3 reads CSVDEGGTDTQYF. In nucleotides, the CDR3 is TGCAGCGTTGACGAGGGCGGCACAGATACGCAGTATTTT.

CDR3 region: CASSTLAAADTQYF. CDR3 DNA sequence: TGTGCCAGCAGTACGTTAGCGGCAGCAGATACGCAGTATTTT. The chain links TRBV2 to TRBJ2-3, with a weak D call TRBD2 (6 bases). CDR3 length: 14 residues. Germline V lookup: CDR1 SNHLY, CDR2 FYNNEI. The germline V and J ends were trimmed by 5 bases and 4 bases, with 13 bases remaining between them.

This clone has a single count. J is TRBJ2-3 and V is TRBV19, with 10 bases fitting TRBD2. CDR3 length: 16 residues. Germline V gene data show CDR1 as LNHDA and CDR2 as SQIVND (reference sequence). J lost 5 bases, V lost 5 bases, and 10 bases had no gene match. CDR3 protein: CASSLPGTSVKDTQYF. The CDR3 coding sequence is TGTGCCAGTAGTCTGCCAGGGACTAGCGTAAAAGATACGCAGTATTTT.

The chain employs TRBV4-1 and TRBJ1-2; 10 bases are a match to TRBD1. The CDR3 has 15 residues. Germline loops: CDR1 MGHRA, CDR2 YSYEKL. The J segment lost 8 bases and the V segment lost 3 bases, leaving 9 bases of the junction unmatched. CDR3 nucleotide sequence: TGCGCCAGCAGCCACCCCGGGACAGGGGATCGCGGCTACACCTTC. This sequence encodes CASSHPGTGDRGYTF.

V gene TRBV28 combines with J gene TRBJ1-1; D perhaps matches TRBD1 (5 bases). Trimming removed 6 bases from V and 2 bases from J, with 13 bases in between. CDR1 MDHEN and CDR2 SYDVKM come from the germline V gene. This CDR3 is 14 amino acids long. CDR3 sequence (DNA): TGTGCCAGCAGGGACTCAGGGTTCAACACTGAAGCTTTCTTT. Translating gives CASRDSGFNTEAFF.

CDR3 coding DNA: TGTGCCAGCACTGGACAGGGGGCGGGCACCGGGGAGCTGTTTTTT. Amino acid sequence: CASTGQGAGTGELFF. This rearrangement joins TRBV6-1 to TRBJ2-2; 11 bases are a match to TRBD1. Germline V gene lookup returns CDR1 MNHNS and CDR2 SASEGT. The CDR3 contains 15 residues. V trimming: 7 bases; J trimming: 4 bases; junction bases outside the gene matches: 5.

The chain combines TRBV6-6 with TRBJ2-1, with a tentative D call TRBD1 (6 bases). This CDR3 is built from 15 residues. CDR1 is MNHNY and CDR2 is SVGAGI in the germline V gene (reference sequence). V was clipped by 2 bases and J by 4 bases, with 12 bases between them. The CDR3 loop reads CASSYQGLQYNEQFF. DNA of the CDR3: TGTGCCAGCAGTTACCAGGGGCTCCAATACAATGAGCAGTTCTTC.

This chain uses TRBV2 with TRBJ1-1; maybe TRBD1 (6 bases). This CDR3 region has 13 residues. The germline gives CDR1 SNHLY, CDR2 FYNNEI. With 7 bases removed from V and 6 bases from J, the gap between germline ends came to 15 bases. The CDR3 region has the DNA TGTGCCAGCACTGAGGTCGGGGGCCCTGAAGCTTTCTTT. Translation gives CASTEVGGPEAFF.

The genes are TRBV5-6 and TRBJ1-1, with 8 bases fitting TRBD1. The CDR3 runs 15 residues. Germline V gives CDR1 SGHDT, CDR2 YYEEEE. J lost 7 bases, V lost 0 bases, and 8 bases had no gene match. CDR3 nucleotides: TGTGCCAGCAGCTTGGATTACAGGGGGTTGGATGAAGCTTTCTTT. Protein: CASSLDYRGLDEAFF.

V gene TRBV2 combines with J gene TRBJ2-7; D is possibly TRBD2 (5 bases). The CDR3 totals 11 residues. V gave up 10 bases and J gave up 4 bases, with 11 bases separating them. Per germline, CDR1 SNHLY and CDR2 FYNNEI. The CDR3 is CATRGLYEQYV. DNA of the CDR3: TGTGCCACCCGAGGGTTGTACGAGCAGTACGTC.

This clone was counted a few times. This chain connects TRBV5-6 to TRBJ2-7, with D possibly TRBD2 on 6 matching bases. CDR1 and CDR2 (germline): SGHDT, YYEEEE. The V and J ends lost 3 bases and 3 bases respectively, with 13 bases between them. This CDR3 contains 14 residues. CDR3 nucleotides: TGTGCCAGCAGCTACCCGGGGGAGGACTACGAGCAGTACGTC. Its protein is CASSYPGEDYEQYV.

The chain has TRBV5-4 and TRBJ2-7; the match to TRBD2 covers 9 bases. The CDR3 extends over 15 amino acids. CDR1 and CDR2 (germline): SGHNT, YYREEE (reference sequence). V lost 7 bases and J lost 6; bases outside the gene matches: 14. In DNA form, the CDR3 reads TGTGCCAGCCGCATGGTAGCGGGGGCCCCTACCGAGCAGTACGTC. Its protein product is CASRMVAGAPTEQYV.